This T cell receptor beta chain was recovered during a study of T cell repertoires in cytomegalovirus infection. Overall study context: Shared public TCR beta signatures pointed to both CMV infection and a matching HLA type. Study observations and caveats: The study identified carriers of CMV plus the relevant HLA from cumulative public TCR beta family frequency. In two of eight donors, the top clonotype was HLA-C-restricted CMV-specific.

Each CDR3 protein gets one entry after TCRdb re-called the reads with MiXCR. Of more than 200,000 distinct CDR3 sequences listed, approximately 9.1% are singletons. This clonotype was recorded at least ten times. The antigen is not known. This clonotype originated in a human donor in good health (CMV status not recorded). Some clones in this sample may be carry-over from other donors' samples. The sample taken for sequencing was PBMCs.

The CDR3 reads CASSLGGTSSYNSPLHF. CDR3 coding DNA: TGTGCCAGCAGTTTGGGCGGCACGAGCTCCTATAATTCACCCCTCCACTTT. The chain has TRBV28 and TRBJ1-6; no clear D. There are 17 residues in the CDR3. The V gene lost 3 bases and the J gene lost 0 bases, with 12 bases spanning the gap. The germline V gene encodes CDR1 MDHEN and CDR2 SYDVKM.